These 10 T cell receptor beta chains originate from one sample sequenced in a study of identical twins. TCRdb redid the calling of the 5' RACE reads with MiXCR, one entry per CDR3 protein. This sample carries 690,000 or so distinct CDR3 sequences, around 6% of them seen once, and the ten largest clones take around 2%. The sequencing input was naive T cells sorted from blood. These receptors were obtained from a man younger than 35 in good health.

The CDR3 nucleotides are TGTGCCAGCAGCGCGGGAGTTGCCGGGGAGCTGTTTTTT. As protein: CASSAGVAGELFF. The V call is TRBV6-1, the J call TRBJ2-2, with TRBD2 matching 7 bases. There are 13 residues in the CDR3. The germline V gene encodes CDR1 MNHNS and CDR2 SASEGT. With V trimmed by 6 bases and J by 6 bases, 4 bases remained unmatched.

This clonotype was counted only a few times. This chain joins TRBV6-5 and TRBJ1-2; 9 bases are shared with TRBD1. The CDR3 is made up of 15 amino acids. Germline-derived CDR1 and CDR2 are MNHEY and SVGAGI. V was clipped by 2 bases and J by 7 bases; unmatched bases: 8. The CDR3 DNA reads as TGTGCCAGCAGTTACCTCCCGGGACAGGGTCTTGGCTACACCTTC. Residues: CASSYLPGQGLGYTF.

The chain carries TRBV12-3 or TRBV12-4 and TRBJ1-5; D ambiguous. The CDR3 has 14 amino acids. Deletions cut 5 bases from V and 7 bases from J, with 15 bases between. The CDR3: CASSLSTAAQPQHF. CDR3 coding DNA: TGTGCCAGCAGTCTCTCAACAGCCGCGCAGCCCCAGCATTTT.

This clonotype was seen ten or more times. The chain couples TRBV12-3 or TRBV12-4 to TRBJ1-2, with 7 nucleotides matching TRBD1. With 5 bases clipped from V and 6 bases from J, the junction kept 9 bases outside the gene matches. The CDR3 totals 14 residues. CDR3 residues: CASSMGQRRDGYTF. In DNA form, the CDR3 reads TGTGCCAGCAGTATGGGACAGAGAAGAGATGGCTACACCTTC.

This clonotype was detected ten times or more. This sequence joins TRBV7-9 and TRBJ2-5; 9 positions match TRBD2. The CDR3 is made up of 16 amino acids. V dropped 1 base and J dropped 1; count of bases not matched to a gene: 4. Looked up from germline, CDR1 is SEHNR and CDR2 is FQNEAQ (reference sequence). CDR3 sequence reads: CASSLVEAGGQETQYF. The CDR3 DNA is TGTGCCAGCAGCTTAGTTGAAGCGGGGGGCCAAGAGACCCAGTACTTC.

This clonotype was counted ten times or more. In DNA, the CDR3 is TGCAGTGCTAGTTCGGGTTTCGGCTACGAGCAGTACTTC. This encodes CSASSGFGYEQYF. The chain carries TRBV20-1 and TRBJ2-7; the D is unclear. CDR1 and CDR2 (germline): DFQATT, SNEGSKA (reference sequence). The length of the CDR3 is 13 residues. The V gene lost 3 bases and the J gene lost 3 bases, with 12 bases spanning the gap.

The rearrangement uses TRBV18 and TRBJ1-5, with D possibly being TRBD1 (5 bases). The CDR3 is 12 amino acids. Germline V gene data show CDR1 as KGHSH and CDR2 as LQKENI. V was pared by 6 bases and J by 7 bases, with 10 bases between. The CDR3 sequence is CASSGAEQPQHF. CDR3 coding DNA: TGTGCCAGCTCTGGGGCGGAGCAGCCCCAGCATTTT.

The chain uses TRBV19 and TRBJ2-2, with D uncertain. V was pared by 7 bases and J by 4 bases, with 7 bases between. There are 12 residues in the CDR3. Per the germline V gene, CDR1 is LNHDA and CDR2 is SQIVND (reference sequence). The chain's CDR3 is CASTFSTGELFF. The CDR3 DNA is TGTGCCAGTACCTTCAGCACCGGGGAGCTGTTTTTT. Complete variable domain (other parts from reference TRBV19 and TRBJ2-2): DGGITQSPKYLFRKEGQNVTLSCEQNLNHDAMYWYRQDPGQGLRLIYYSQIVNDFQKGDIAEGYSVSREKKESFPLTVTSAQKNPTAFYLCASTFSTGELFFGEGSRLTVL.

This clonotype was observed at least ten times. The J gene is TRBJ2-5, the V gene TRBV6-5, with D perhaps TRBD2 (5 bases). The CDR3 is 16 amino acids. V was trimmed by 0 bases and J by 5 bases, leaving 16 bases between them. CDR1 and CDR2 (germline): MNHEY, SVGAGI. This CDR3 is CASSYSSRRRRETQYF. In nucleotides, the CDR3 is TGTGCCAGCAGTTACTCCAGTCGTCGTCGGAGGGAGACCCAGTACTTC.

There are many counts of this clonotype. This chain connects TRBV20-1 to TRBJ2-1; 7 nucleotides match TRBD2. CDR1 and CDR2 (germline): DFQATT, SNEGSKA (reference sequence). The CDR3 sequence is 14 residues long. V lost 3 bases to trimming and J lost 7 bases; unmatched junction nucleotides: 9. The CDR3 DNA reads TGCAGTGCTAGGCCGGGACTATCCTTTAATGAGCAGTTCTTC. Encoded protein: CSARPGLSFNEQFF.